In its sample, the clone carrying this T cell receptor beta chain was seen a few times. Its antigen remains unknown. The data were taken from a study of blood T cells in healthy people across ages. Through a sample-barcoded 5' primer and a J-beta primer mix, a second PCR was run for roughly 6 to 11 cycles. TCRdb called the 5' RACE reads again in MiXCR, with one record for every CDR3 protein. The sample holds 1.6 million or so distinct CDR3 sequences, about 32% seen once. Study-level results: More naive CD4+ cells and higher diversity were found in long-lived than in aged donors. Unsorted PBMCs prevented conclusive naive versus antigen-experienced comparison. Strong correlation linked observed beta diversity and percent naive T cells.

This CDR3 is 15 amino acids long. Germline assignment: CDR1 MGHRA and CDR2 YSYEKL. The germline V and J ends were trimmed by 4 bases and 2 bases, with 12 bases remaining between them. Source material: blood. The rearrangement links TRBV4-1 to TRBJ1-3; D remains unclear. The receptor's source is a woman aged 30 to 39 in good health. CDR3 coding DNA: TGCGCCAGCAGCCGTGTTCATTCGGCTGGAAACACCATATATTTT. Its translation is CASSRVHSAGNTIYF.